The clone carrying this T cell receptor beta chain was recorded once. The antigen is not known. The data derive from a study of T cell repertoires in ileal Crohn's disease. Study-wide background: Surgery for a complication: stricturing in 61%, penetrating in about 39%. Study observations and caveats: The median delay to postoperative endoscopy was under nine months.

Time point given: neoterminal ileum biopsy at postoperative endoscopy, about 6 months after surgery. Clones were sequenced by immunoSEQ multiplex PCR, and TCRdb holds only the in-frame ones, with some missing. The table lists around 9,200 clones, roughly 78% of them singletons. The CDR3 length is 14 residues. Germline V gene data show CDR1 as SGHTA and CDR2 as FQGNSA. V shed 1 base and J shed 2 bases, with 6 bases lying between them. The chain uses TRBV7-2 and TRBJ1-5; no clear D. The clonotype was recovered from an adult with Crohn's disease. The sample taken for sequencing was ileal tissue. CDR3 DNA sequence: TGTGCCAGCAGCTTAGTGGTAGGCAATCAGCCCCAGCATTTT. Translated: CASSLVVGNQPQHF.